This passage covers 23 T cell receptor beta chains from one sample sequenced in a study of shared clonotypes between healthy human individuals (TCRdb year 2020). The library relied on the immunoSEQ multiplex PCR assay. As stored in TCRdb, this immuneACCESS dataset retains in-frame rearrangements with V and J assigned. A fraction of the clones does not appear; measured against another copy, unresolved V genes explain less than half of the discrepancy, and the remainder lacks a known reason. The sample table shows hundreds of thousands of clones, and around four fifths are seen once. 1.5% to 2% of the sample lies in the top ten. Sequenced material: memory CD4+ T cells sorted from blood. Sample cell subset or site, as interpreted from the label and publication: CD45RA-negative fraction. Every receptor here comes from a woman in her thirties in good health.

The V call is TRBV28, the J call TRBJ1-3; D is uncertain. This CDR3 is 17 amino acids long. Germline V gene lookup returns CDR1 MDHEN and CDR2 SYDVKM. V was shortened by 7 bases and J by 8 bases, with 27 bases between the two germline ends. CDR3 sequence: CASTTPGVSILRDTIYF. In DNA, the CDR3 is TGTGCCAGCACCACACCGGGAGTGTCTATTCTCCGGGACACCATATATTTT.

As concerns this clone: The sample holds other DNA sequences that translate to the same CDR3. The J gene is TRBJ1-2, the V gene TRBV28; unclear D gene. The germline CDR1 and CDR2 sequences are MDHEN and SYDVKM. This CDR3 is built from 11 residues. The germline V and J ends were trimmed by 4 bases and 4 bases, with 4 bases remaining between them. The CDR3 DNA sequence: TGTGCCAGCAGTTCGTCCTATGGCTACACCTTC. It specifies CASSSSYGYTF.

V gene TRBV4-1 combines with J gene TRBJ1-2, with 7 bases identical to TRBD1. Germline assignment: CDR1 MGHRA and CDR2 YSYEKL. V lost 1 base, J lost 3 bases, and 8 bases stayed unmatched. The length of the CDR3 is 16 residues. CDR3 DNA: TGCGCCAGCAGCCAAGGAGGACAGGCCTTACACTATGGCTACACCTTC. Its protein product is CASSQGGQALHYGYTF.

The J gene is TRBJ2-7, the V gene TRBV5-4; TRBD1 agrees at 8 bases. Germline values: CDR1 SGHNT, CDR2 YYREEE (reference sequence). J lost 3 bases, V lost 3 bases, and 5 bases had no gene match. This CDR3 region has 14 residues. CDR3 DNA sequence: TGTGCCAGCAGCTCGGGACAGGAATACTACGAGCAGTACTTC. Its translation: CASSSGQEYYEQYF.

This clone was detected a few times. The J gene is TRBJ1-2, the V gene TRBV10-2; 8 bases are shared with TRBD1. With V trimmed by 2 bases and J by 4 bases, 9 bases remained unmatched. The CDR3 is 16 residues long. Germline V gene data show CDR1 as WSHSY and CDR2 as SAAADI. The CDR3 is CASSEVTRGLGYGYTF. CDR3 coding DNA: TGCGCCAGCAGTGAGGTGACCAGGGGGCTCGGCTATGGCTACACCTTC.

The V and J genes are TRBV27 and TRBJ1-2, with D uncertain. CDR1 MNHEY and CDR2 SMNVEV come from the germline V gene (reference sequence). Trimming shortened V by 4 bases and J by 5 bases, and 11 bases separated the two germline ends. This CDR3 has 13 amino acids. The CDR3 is CASSWRPGYGYTF. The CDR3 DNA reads TGTGCCAGCAGTTGGAGGCCGGGATATGGCTACACCTTC.

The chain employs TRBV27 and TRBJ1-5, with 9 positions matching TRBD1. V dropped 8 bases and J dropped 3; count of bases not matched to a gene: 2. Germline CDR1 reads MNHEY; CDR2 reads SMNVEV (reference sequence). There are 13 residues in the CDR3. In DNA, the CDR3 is TGTGCCAGCGACAGGGGGAACAATCAGCCCCAGCATTTT. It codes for CASDRGNNQPQHF.

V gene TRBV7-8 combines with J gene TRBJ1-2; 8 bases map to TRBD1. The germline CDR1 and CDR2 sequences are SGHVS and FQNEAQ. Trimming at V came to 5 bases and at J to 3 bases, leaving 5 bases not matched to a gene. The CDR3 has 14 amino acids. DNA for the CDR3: TGTGCCAGCAGCCGTGACAGGGGCCACTATGGCTACACCTTC. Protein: CASSRDRGHYGYTF.

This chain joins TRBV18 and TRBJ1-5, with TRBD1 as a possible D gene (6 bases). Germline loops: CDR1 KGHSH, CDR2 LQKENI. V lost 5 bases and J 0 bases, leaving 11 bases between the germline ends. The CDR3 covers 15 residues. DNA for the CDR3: TGTGCCAGCTCAGACGGACAGAATAGCAATCAGCCCCAGCATTTT. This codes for CASSDGQNSNQPQHF.

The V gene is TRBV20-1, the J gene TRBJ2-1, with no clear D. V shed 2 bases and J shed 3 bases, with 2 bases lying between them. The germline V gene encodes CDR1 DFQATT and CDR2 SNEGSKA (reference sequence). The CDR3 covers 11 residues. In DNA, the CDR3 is TGCAGTGCTAGAATCTACAATGAGCAGTTCTTC. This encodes CSARIYNEQFF.

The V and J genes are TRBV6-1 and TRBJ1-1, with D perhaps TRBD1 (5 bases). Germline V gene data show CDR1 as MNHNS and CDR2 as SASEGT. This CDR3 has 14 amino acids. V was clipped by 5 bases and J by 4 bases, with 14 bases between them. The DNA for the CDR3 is TGTGCCAGCAGTCGACAGCATTGGGGCACTGAAGCTTTCTTT. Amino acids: CASSRQHWGTEAFF.

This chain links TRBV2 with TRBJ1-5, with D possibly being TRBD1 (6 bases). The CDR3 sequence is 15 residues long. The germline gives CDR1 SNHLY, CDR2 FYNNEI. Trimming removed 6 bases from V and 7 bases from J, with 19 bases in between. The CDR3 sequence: CASSETWGAGQPQHF. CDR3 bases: TGTGCCAGCAGCGAGACTTGGGGGGCAGGCCAGCCCCAGCATTTT. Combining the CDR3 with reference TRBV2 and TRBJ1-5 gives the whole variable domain EPEVTQTPSHQVTQMGQEVILRCVPISNHLYFYWYRQILGQKVEFLVSFYNNEISEKSEIFDDQFSVERPDGSNFTLKIRSTKLEDSAMYFCASSETWGAGQPQHFGDGTRLSIL.

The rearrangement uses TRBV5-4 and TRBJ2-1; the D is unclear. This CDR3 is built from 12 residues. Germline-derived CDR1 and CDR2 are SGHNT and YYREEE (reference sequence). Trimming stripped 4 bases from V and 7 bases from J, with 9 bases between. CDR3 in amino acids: CASSPRLNEQFF. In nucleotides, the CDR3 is TGTGCCAGCAGCCCCCGGTTGAATGAGCAGTTCTTC.

The CDR3 protein is CASSQGGAYEQYF. The CDR3 DNA reads TGTGCCAGCTCACAGGGCGGGGCCTACGAGCAGTACTTC. This sequence joins TRBV18 and TRBJ2-7, with D possibly matching TRBD2 (6 bases). V shed 4 bases and J shed 2 bases, with 9 bases lying between them. Germline V gene data show CDR1 as KGHSH and CDR2 as LQKENI. CDR3 length: 13 residues.

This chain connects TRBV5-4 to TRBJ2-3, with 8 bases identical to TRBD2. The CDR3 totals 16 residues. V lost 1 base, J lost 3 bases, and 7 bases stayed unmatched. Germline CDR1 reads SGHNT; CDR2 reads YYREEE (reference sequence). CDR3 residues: CASSLRGVAGTDTQYF. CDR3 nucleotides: TGTGCCAGCAGCTTGCGTGGGGTAGCGGGAACAGATACGCAGTATTTT.

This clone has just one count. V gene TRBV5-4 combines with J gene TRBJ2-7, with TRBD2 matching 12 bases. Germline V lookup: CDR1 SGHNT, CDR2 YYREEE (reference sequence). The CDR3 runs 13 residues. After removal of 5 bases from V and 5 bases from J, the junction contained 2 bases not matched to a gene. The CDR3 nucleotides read TGTGCCAGCAGTCGGACTAGCGGGGACGAGCAGTACTTC. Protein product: CASSRTSGDEQYF.

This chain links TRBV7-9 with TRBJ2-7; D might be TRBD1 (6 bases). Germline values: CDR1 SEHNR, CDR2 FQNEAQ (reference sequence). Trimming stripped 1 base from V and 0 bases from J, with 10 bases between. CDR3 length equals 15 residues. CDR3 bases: TGTGCCAGCAGCTTAGGGCAGGGGATCTCCTACGAGCAGTACTTC. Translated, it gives CASSLGQGISYEQYF.

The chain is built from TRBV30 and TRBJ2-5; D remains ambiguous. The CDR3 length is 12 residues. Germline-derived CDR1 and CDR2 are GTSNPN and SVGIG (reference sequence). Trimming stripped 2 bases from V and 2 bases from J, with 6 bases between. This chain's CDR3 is CAWSWGQETQYF. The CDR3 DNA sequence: TGTGCCTGGAGTTGGGGACAAGAGACCCAGTACTTC.

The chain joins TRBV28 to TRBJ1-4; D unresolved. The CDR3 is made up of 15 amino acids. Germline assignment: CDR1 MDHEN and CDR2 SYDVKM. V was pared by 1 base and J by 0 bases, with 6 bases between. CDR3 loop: CASSLYEPTNEKLFF. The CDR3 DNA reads TGTGCCAGCAGTTTATACGAGCCAACTAATGAAAAACTGTTTTTT.

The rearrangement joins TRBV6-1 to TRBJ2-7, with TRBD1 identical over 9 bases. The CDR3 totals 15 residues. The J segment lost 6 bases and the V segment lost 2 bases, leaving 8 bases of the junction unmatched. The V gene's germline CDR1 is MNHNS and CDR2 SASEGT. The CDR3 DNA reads TGTGCCAGCAGTGAAACCGGGACAGGGATGCGCGAGCAGTACTTC. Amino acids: CASSETGTGMREQYF.

The DNA of the CDR3 is TGTGCCAGCACCCGGGACATTCACCAGCCCCAGCATTTT. It specifies CASTRDIHQPQHF. This chain connects TRBV28 to TRBJ1-5; D might be TRBD1 (6 bases). CDR3 length equals 13 residues. In germline, CDR1 is MDHEN, CDR2 SYDVKM. V dropped 7 bases and J dropped 7 bases, with 14 bases sitting between them.

The CDR3 region is CASSLPGEGPQHF. The CDR3 DNA reads as TGTGCCAGCAGCTTACCAGGAGAGGGACCCCAGCATTTT. V and J are TRBV11-3 and TRBJ1-5; D not certain. CDR3 size: 13 residues. Germline V gives CDR1 SGHNT, CDR2 YENEEA. V lost 2 bases and J 10 bases, leaving 12 bases between the germline ends. The full variable domain, in which reference TRBV11-3 and TRBJ1-5 provide the parts outside the CDR3, is EAGVVQSPRYKIIEKKQPVAFWCNPISGHNTLYWYLQNLGQGPELLIRYENEEAVDDSQLPKDRFSAERLKGVDSTLKIQPAELGDSAVYLCASSLPGEGPQHFGDGTRLSIL.

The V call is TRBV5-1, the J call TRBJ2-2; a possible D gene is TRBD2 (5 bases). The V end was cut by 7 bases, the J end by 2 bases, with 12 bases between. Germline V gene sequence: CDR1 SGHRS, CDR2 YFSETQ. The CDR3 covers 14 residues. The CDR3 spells CASGRGSNTGELFF. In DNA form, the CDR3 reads TGCGCCAGCGGTCGGGGAAGTAACACCGGGGAGCTGTTTTTT.